The present entry profiles one TCR beta chain with its context. Its antigen is not known. Assay execution proceeded at the deep level. Some clones are missing from TCRdb's copy, which holds only in-frame ones; the method was immunoSEQ multiplex PCR. The sample carries roughly 1,800,000 clones, about 95% recorded once. This specimen belongs to a study of shared clonotypes between healthy human individuals. Study conclusions and caveats: Genetic and exposure-history diversity was limited by the few donors. A generally larger estimated richness was seen in naive subsets than in memory subsets.

Germline CDR1 ENHRY, CDR2 SYGVKD. The V end was cut by 3 bases, the J end by 6 bases, with 11 bases between. The length of the CDR3 is 13 residues. Terminally differentiated effector memory CD45RA+ cells were excluded from the naive CD8 cells, which were CD45RO-negative and positively selected for CCR7. Sequencing input: naive CD8+ T cells sorted from blood. This TCR was sampled from a man between 18 and 35 years old in good health. The J gene is TRBJ1-2, the V gene TRBV10-3; D not resolved. The CDR3 region has the DNA TGTGCCATCAGTGATGATCAACGGGATGGCTACACCTTC. This codes for CAISDDQRDGYTF.